This T cell receptor (beta chain) was sequenced during a study of blood T cell repertoires in COVID-19. From germline, CDR1 is LNHDA and CDR2 SQIVND (reference sequence). This CDR3 comprises 17 residues. Trimming stripped 6 bases from V and 0 bases from J, with 17 bases between. This clone was picked up one time. Method: immunoSEQ multiplex PCR; TCRdb's copy keeps in-frame clones and lacks some. The table lists roughly 100,000 clones, about 80% of them singletons. This TCR was recovered from a man aged 55 to 70 with acute or convalescent COVID-19. The chain has TRBV19 and TRBJ1-4, with D possibly being TRBD1 (6 bases). What was sequenced was peripheral blood. The CDR3 is CASSPSTGRATNEKLFF. CDR3 in DNA: TGTGCCAGTAGCCCCTCGACAGGAAGGGCAACTAATGAAAAACTGTTTTTT.